This TCR beta chain was documented in a study of shared clonotypes between healthy human individuals. Study details: Per donor, three plates held CD4 naive cells, three held CD4 memory, two held CD8 naive and one held CD8 memory.

The CDR3 loop spans 11 amino acids. CDR1 and CDR2 (germline): SNHLY, FYNNEI. V was cut by 8 bases and J by 1 base, with 5 bases left in between. As for this clone: Antigen: not known.

Study-wide points: Among non-shared clonotypes, generation probabilities were lower than among those shared by all four donors.

Sequencing used immunoSEQ multiplex PCR; TCRdb keeps in-frame clones, though not all of them. The data contain hundreds of thousands of clones, 90% to 97% of them seen just once; the ten biggest clones take up 0.095% to 0.13%. As defined, naive CD8 cells were CD45RO-negative and positively selected for CCR7, with terminally differentiated effector memory CD45RA+ cells excluded. The sequence was obtained from a woman aged 25 to 39 in good health. Specimen: naive CD8+ T cells sorted from blood. V usage is TRBV2 and J usage is TRBJ2-5, with no clear D. The CDR3 nucleotides read TGTGCCAGCTGTCTCCAAGAGACCCAGTACTTC. Its translation is CASCLQETQYF.